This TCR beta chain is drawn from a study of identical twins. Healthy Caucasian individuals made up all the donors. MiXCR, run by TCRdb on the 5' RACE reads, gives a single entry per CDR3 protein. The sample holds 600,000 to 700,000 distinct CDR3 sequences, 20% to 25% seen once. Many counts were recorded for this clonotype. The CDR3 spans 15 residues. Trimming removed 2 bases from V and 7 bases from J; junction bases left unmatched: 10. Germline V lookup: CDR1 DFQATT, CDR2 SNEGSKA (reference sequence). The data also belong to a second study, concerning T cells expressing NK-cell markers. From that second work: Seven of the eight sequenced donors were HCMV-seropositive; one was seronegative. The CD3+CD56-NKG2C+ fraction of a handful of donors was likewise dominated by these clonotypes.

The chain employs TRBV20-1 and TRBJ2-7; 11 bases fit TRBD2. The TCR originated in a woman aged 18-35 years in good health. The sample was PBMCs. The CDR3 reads CSARSETSGKREQYF. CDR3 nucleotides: TGCAGTGCTAGAAGTGAGACTAGCGGGAAAAGGGAGCAGTACTTC.